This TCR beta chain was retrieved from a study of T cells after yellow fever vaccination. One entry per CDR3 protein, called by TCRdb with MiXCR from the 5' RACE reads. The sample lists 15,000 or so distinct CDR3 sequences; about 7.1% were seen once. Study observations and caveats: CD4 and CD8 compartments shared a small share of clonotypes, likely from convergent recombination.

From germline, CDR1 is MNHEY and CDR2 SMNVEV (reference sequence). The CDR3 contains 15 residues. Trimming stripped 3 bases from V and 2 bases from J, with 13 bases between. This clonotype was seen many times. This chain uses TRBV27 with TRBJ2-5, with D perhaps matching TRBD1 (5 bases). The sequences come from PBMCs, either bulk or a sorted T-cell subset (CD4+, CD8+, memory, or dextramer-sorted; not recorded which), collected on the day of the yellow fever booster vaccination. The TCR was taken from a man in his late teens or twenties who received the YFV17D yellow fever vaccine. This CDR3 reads CASSFGQGQQETQYF. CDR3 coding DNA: TGTGCCAGCAGTTTCGGCCAGGGCCAACAAGAGACCCAGTACTTC.